This is a list of T cell receptor beta chains from one sample in a study of OX40 agonist ivuxolimab in advanced cancers. Profiled with immunoSEQ multiplex PCR; TCRdb holds only in-frame clones, not every one. The data show about 95,000 clones, with over 75% seen just once and roughly 2.6% held by the top ten. The source material was CD4+ or CD8+ T cells sorted from blood, sampled in a trial of the OX40 agonist ivuxolimab. All receptors derive from an adult with an advanced solid tumor such as melanoma, head and neck, liver or kidney cancer. Both conserved end residues are part of each CDR3. Each record gives: clone size, V gene, D gene, J gene, CDR3 DNA, CDR3 protein. D genes are given only for firm matches. Not every row has a clone size; where given, it reads once, few, many or a size class.

abundance: NA; v_gene: TRBV9; d_gene: NA; j_gene: TRBJ2-1; CDR3nt: TGTGCCAGCAGCGTAGGAGGTGTTCCCTATACCACGAAGAACAATGAGCAGTTCTTC; CDR3aa: CASSVGGVPYTTKNNEQFF
abundance: NA; v_gene: TRBV5-1; d_gene: NA; j_gene: TRBJ1-2; CDR3nt: TGCGCCAGCAGCTTGGCCGAGGCGCACTATGGCTACACCTTC; CDR3aa: CASSLAEAHYGYTF
abundance: NA; v_gene: TRBV5-1; d_gene: NA; j_gene: TRBJ1-2; CDR3nt: TGCGCCAGCAGCTTGGGTAGCGCAGCGGATGGCTACACCTTC; CDR3aa: CASSLGSAADGYTF
abundance: NA; v_gene: TRBV5-1; d_gene: NA; j_gene: TRBJ2-3; CDR3nt: TGCGCCAGCAGCTTGAGCGGGCCGCAGGAAGATACGCAGTATTTT; CDR3aa: CASSLSGPQEDTQYF
abundance: NA; v_gene: TRBV29-1; d_gene: TRBD2; j_gene: TRBJ2-3; CDR3nt: TGCAGCGTTCCGTTAGCGGGAGTTACAGATACGCAGTATTTT; CDR3aa: CSVPLAGVTDTQYF
abundance: NA; v_gene: TRBV9; d_gene: NA; j_gene: TRBJ2-3; CDR3nt: TGTGCCAGCAGCGTAGGGGGTATTGGCACAGATACGCAGTATTTT; CDR3aa: CASSVGGIGTDTQYF
abundance: NA; v_gene: TRBV7-2; d_gene: NA; j_gene: TRBJ2-7; CDR3nt: TGTGCCAGCAGCTTAAGTCCAACAGCTAACTACGAGCAGTACTTC; CDR3aa: CASSLSPTANYEQYF
abundance: NA; v_gene: TRBV28; d_gene: NA; j_gene: TRBJ2-7; CDR3nt: TGTGCCAGCAAAGGGGCCGGGAACCACATCTACGAGCAGTACTTC; CDR3aa: CASKGAGNHIYEQYF
abundance: NA; v_gene: TRBV4-3; d_gene: NA; j_gene: TRBJ2-6; CDR3nt: TGCGCCAGCAGCCTGGCCCCTGGGGCCAACGTCCTGACTTTC; CDR3aa: CASSLAPGANVLTF
abundance: NA; v_gene: TRBV5-1; d_gene: TRBD2; j_gene: TRBJ2-3; CDR3nt: TGCGCCAGCAGCTTGCTGTCCGGGAGGACTTCTCCGGGTGTAGATACGCAGTATTTT; CDR3aa: CASSLLSGRTSPGVDTQYF
abundance: NA; v_gene: TRBV28; d_gene: NA; j_gene: TRBJ2-7; CDR3nt: TGTGCCAGCAGTCCGGGACCAACCTACGAGCAGTACTTC; CDR3aa: CASSPGPTYEQYF
abundance: NA; v_gene: TRBV7-9; d_gene: TRBD1; j_gene: TRBJ1-1; CDR3nt: TGTGCCAGCAGCAGGCAGGGGGCAGGCACTGAAGCTTTCTTT; CDR3aa: CASSRQGAGTEAFF
abundance: NA; v_gene: TRBV7-9; d_gene: NA; j_gene: TRBJ1-1; CDR3nt: TGTGCCAGCAGCCCGGGACGGGAGAACACTGAAGCTTTCTTT; CDR3aa: CASSPGRENTEAFF
abundance: NA; v_gene: TRBV7-2; d_gene: TRBD2; j_gene: TRBJ2-3; CDR3nt: TGTGCCAGCAAACTAGCGGGAGTGGCAGATACGCAGTATTTT; CDR3aa: CASKLAGVADTQYF
abundance: NA; v_gene: TRBV7-9; d_gene: TRBD1; j_gene: TRBJ2-7; CDR3nt: TGTGCCAGCAGCTTCGGGACAGGTTTCTACGAGCAGTACTTC; CDR3aa: CASSFGTGFYEQYF
abundance: NA; v_gene: TRBV5-1; d_gene: TRBD2; j_gene: TRBJ2-7; CDR3nt: TGCGCCAGCAGCCCGGGACTAGCGGGAGTGTGGAGCTCCTACGAGCAGTACTTC; CDR3aa: CASSPGLAGVWSSYEQYF
abundance: NA; v_gene: TRBV5-1; d_gene: TRBD2; j_gene: TRBJ2-1; CDR3nt: TGCGCCAGCAGCTTGTCGGCCCTGGCGGGAGCGGGTGAGCAGTTCTTC; CDR3aa: CASSLSALAGAGEQFF
abundance: once; v_gene: TRBV28; d_gene: NA; j_gene: TRBJ2-7; CDR3nt: TGTGCCAGCAGCCCACATCAGACAGCCACCTACGAGCAGTACTTC; CDR3aa: CASSPHQTATYEQYF
abundance: NA; v_gene: TRBV18; d_gene: NA; j_gene: TRBJ1-2; CDR3nt: TGTGCCAGCTCACCACCAGTCACCCCAGGGACCTATGGCTACACCTTC; CDR3aa: CASSPPVTPGTYGYTF
abundance: NA; v_gene: TRBV28; d_gene: NA; j_gene: TRBJ2-6; CDR3nt: TGTGCCAGCAGCACATTCACTTACCGGACGCCGGGGGCCCTTCCTGGGGCCAACGTCCTGACTTTC; CDR3aa: CASSTFTYRTPGALPGANVLTF
abundance: NA; v_gene: TRBV5-4; d_gene: NA; j_gene: TRBJ2-1; CDR3nt: TGTGCCAGCAGCTTGTCCCCAGGTGACAATGAGCAGTTCTTC; CDR3aa: CASSLSPGDNEQFF
abundance: NA; v_gene: TRBV7-2; d_gene: NA; j_gene: TRBJ2-1; CDR3nt: TGTGCCAGCAGCCTAGGTTACAATGAGCAGTTCTTC; CDR3aa: CASSLGYNEQFF
abundance: NA; v_gene: TRBV7-2; d_gene: NA; j_gene: TRBJ1-5; CDR3nt: TGTGCCAGCAGCTTAGTCAATCAGCCCCAGCATTTT; CDR3aa: CASSLVNQPQHF
abundance: NA; v_gene: TRBV4-1; d_gene: NA; j_gene: TRBJ2-2; CDR3nt: TGCGCCAGCAGCCAAGTACACGGGGAGCTGTTTTTT; CDR3aa: CASSQVHGELFF
abundance: NA; v_gene: TRBV6-1; d_gene: TRBD1; j_gene: TRBJ1-5; CDR3nt: TGTGCCAGTGCCCGGGACAGGGCTGAAAATCAGCCCCAGCATTTT; CDR3aa: CASARDRAENQPQHF
abundance: NA; v_gene: TRBV5-4; d_gene: NA; j_gene: TRBJ1-1; CDR3nt: TGTGCCAGCCGGCCCGACAGTCTGAACACTGAAGCTTTCTTT; CDR3aa: CASRPDSLNTEAFF
abundance: NA; v_gene: TRBV30; d_gene: NA; j_gene: TRBJ2-5; CDR3nt: TGTGCCTGGAAAAGAGGGGCTTGGGAGACCCAGTACTTC; CDR3aa: CAWKRGAWETQYF
abundance: NA; v_gene: TRBV19; d_gene: TRBD2; j_gene: TRBJ2-7; CDR3nt: TGTGCCAGTAGTATACTAGCGGGAGGGACCTACGAGCAGTACTTC; CDR3aa: CASSILAGGTYEQYF
abundance: NA; v_gene: TRBV5-1; d_gene: TRBD1; j_gene: TRBJ2-7; CDR3nt: TGTGCCAGCAGCTTCCGGACAGGGGCTTACGAGCAGTACTTC; CDR3aa: CASSFRTGAYEQYF
abundance: few; v_gene: TRBV19; d_gene: TRBD1; j_gene: TRBJ1-1; CDR3nt: TGTGCCAGTAGATCAGGGGCAGGGGGATTGGACACTGAAGCTTTCTTT; CDR3aa: CASRSGAGGLDTEAFF
abundance: NA; v_gene: TRBV11-2; d_gene: NA; j_gene: TRBJ2-7; CDR3nt: TGTGCCAGCAGCGCCACCCGATACGAGCAGTACTTC; CDR3aa: CASSATRYEQYF
abundance: NA; v_gene: TRBV2; d_gene: NA; j_gene: TRBJ1-2; CDR3nt: TGTGCCAGCAGGCCCACGGAGGGCAGGGGCTACACCTTC; CDR3aa: CASRPTEGRGYTF